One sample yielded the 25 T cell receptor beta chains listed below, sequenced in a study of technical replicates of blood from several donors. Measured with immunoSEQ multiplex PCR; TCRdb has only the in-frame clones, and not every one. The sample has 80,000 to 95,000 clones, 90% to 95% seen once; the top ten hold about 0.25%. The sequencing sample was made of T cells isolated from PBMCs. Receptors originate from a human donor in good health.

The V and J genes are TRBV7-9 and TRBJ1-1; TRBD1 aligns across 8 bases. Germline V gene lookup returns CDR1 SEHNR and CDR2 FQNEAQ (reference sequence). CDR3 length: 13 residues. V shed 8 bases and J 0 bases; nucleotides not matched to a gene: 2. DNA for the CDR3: TGTGCCAGCCAACAGGGGGTGAACACTGAAGCTTTCTTT. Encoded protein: CASQQGVNTEAFF.

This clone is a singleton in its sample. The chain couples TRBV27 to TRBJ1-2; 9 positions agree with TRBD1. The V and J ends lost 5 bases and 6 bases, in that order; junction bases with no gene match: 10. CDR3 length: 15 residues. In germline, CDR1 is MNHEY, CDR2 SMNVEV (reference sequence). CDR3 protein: CASSPLDRGTDGYTF. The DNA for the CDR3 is TGTGCCAGCAGTCCCCTAGACAGGGGGACGGATGGCTACACCTTC.

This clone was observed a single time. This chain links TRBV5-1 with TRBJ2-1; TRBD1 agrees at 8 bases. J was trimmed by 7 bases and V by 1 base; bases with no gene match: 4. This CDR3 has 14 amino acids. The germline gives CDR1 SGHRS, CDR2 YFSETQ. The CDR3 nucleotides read TGCGCCAGCAGCTTGTCAGGGGGCATGAATGAGCAGTTCTTC. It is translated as CASSLSGGMNEQFF.

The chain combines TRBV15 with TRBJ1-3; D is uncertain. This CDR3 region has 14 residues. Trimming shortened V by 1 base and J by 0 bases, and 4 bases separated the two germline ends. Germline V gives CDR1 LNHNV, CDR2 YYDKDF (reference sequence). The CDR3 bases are TGTGCCACCAGCAGAGCCAGCTCTGGAAACACCATATATTTT. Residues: CATSRASSGNTIYF. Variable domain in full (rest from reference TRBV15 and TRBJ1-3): DAMVIQNPRYQVTQFGKPVTLSCSQTLNHNVMYWYQQKSSQAPKLLFHYYDKDFNNEADTPDNFQSRRPNTSFCFLDIRSPGLGDTAMYLCATSRASSGNTIYFGEGSWLTVV.

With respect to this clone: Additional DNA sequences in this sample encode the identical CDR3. The CDR3 is CASSQDGRYEQYF. CDR3 DNA sequence: TGCGCCAGCAGCCAAGATGGGAGGTACGAGCAGTACTTC. The rearrangement joins TRBV4-1 to TRBJ2-7, with D maybe TRBD2 (6 bases). There are 13 residues in the CDR3. V was clipped by 0 bases and J by 4 bases, with 7 bases between them. Germline V gene sequence: CDR1 MGHRA, CDR2 YSYEKL.

CDR3: CASSSSGRTDTQYF. In DNA, the CDR3 is TGTGCCAGCAGCTCTAGCGGGAGGACAGATACGCAGTATTTT. This chain uses TRBV6-5 with TRBJ2-3; TRBD2 matches at 11 bases. The CDR3 has 14 amino acids. Germline CDR1 is MNHEY and CDR2 is SVGAGI. V lost 6 bases to trimming and J lost 3 bases; unmatched junction nucleotides: 2.

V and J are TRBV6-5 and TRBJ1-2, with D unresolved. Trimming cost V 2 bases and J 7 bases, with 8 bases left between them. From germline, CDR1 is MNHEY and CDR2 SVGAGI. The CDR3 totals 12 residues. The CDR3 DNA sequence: TGTGCCAGCAGTTACAGCGGAGGTGGCTACACCTTC. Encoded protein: CASSYSGGGYTF.

CDR3 amino acids: CASRSGTGSYEQYF. DNA of the CDR3: TGTGCCAGCAGGTCCGGGACAGGCTCCTACGAGCAGTACTTC. The genes are TRBV6-6 and TRBJ2-7; 8 bases agree with TRBD1. From germline, CDR1 is MNHNY and CDR2 SVGAGI (reference sequence). This CDR3 has 14 residues. Germline trimming cut 6 bases from V and 0 bases from J; bases unmatched to any gene: 4.

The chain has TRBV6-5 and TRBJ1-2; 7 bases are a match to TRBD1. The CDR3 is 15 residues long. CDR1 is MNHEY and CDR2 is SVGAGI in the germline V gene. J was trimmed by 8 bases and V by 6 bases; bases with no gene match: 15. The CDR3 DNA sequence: TGTGCCAGCAGGTCCCGGGCAGGGGGTTGGGAGGGCTACACCTTC. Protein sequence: CASRSRAGGWEGYTF.

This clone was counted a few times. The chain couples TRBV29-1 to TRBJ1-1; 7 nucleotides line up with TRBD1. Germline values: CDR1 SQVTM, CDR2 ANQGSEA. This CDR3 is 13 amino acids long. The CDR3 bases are TGCAGTGCCCGGGACAGTCAGAACACTGAAGCTTTCTTT. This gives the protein CSARDSQNTEAFF.

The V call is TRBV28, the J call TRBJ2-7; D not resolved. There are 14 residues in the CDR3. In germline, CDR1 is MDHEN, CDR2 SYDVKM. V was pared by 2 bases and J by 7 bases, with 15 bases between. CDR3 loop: CASSLEFNMREQYF. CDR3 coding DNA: TGTGCCAGCAGTTTAGAGTTTAACATGAGGGAGCAGTACTTC.

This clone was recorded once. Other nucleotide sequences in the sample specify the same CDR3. CDR3 sequence (DNA): TGCAGCGTTGAACGGGAAACCCCCGGCTACACCTTC. It codes for CSVERETPGYTF. The chain uses TRBV29-1 and TRBJ1-2, with D unclear. CDR3 size: 12 residues. The V end was cut by 2 bases, the J end by 8 bases, with 12 bases between. Per germline, CDR1 SQVTM and CDR2 ANQGSEA.

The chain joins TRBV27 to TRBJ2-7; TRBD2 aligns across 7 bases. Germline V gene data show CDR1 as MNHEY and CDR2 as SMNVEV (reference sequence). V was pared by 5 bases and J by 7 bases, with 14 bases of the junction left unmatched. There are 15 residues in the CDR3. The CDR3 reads CASSPSGGGTGEQYF. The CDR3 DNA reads TGTGCCAGCAGTCCTTCGGGGGGAGGGACGGGAGAGCAGTACTTC.

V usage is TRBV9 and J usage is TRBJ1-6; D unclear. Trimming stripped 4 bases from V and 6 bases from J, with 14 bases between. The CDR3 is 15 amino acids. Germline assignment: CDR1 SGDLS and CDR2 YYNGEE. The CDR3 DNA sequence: TGTGCCAGCAGCAGGAGCGGGGTCGGTAATTCACCCCTCCACTTT. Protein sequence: CASSRSGVGNSPLHF.

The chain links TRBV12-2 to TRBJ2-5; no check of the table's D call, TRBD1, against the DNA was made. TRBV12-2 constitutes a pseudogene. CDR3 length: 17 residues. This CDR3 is CASRLINRDRPQETQYF. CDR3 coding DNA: TGTGCAAGTCGCCTTATAAACCGGGACAGACCTCAAGAGACCCAGTACTTC.

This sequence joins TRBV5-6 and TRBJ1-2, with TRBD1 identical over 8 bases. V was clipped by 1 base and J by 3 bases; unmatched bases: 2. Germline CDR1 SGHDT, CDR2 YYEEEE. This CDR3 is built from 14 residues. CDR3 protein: CASSLQGADYGYTF. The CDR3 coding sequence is TGTGCCAGCAGCTTGCAGGGGGCGGACTATGGCTACACCTTC.

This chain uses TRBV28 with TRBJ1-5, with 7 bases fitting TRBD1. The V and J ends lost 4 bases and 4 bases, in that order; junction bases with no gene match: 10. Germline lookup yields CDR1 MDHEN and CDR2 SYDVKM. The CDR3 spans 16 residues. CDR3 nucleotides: TGTGCCAGCAGTTCACAATACAGGGGTCGGAATCAGCCCCAGCATTTT. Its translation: CASSSQYRGRNQPQHF.

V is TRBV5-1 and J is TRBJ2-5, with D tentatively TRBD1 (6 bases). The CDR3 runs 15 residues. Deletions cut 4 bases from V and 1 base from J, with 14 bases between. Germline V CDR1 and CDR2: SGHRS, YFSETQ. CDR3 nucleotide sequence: TGCGCCAGCAGCATGACGGACAGCCTCCAAGAGACCCAGTACTTC. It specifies CASSMTDSLQETQYF. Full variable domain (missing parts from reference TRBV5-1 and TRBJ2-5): KAGVTQTPRYLIKTRGQQVTLSCSPISGHRSVSWYQQTPGQGLQFLFEYFSETQRNKGNFPGRFSGRQFSNSRSEMNVSTLELGDSALYLCASSMTDSLQETQYFGPGTRLLVL.

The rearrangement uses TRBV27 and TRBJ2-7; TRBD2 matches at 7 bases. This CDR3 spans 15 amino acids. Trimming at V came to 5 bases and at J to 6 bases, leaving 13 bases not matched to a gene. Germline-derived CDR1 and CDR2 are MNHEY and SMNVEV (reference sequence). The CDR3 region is CASSPEGRARLEQYF. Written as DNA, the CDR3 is TGTGCCAGCAGTCCCGAGGGGAGGGCCCGACTCGAGCAGTACTTC.

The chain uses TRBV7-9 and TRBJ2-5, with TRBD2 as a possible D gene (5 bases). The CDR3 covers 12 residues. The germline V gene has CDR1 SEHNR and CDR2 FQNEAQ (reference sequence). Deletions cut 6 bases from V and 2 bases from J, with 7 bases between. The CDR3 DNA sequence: TGTGCCAGCAGGGAGCGGCAAGAGACCCAGTACTTC. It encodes CASRERQETQYF. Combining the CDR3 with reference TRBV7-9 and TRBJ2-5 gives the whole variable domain DTGVSQNPRHKITKRGQNVTFRCDPISEHNRLYWYRQTLGQGPEFLTYFQNEAQLEKSRLLSDRFSAERPKGSFSTLEIQRTEQGDSAMYLCASRERQETQYFGPGTRLLVL.

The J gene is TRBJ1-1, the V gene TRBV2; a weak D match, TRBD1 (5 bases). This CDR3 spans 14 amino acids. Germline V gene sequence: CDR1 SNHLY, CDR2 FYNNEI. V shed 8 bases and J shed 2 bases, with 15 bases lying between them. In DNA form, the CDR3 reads TGTGCCAGCCAAGTAATAACAGGAAACACTGAAGCTTTCTTT. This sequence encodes CASQVITGNTEAFF.

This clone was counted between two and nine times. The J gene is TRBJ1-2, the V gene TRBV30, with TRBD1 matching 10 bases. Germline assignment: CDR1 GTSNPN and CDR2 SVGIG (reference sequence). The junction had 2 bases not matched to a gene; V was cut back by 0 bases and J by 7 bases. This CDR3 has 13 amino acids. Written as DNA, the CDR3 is TGTGCCTGGAGTGTACGGACAGGGGGTGGCTACACCTTC. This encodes CAWSVRTGGGYTF.

This CDR3 is CASKIGTGSPPEQFF. The CDR3 DNA follows: TGTGCCAGCAAAATCGGGACAGGGAGCCCTCCTGAGCAGTTCTTC. V is TRBV28 and J is TRBJ2-1, with 9 bases aligning to TRBD1. Germline assignment: CDR1 MDHEN and CDR2 SYDVKM. The trim removed 7 bases at V and 9 bases at J, leaving 13 bases unmatched. The CDR3 totals 15 residues.

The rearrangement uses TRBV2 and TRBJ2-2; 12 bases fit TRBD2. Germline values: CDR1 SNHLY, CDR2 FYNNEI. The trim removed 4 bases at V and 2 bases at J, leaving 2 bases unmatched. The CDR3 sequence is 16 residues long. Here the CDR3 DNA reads TGTGCCAGCAGTGCGGGACTAGCGGGTAACACCGGGGAGCTGTTTTTT. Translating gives CASSAGLAGNTGELFF.

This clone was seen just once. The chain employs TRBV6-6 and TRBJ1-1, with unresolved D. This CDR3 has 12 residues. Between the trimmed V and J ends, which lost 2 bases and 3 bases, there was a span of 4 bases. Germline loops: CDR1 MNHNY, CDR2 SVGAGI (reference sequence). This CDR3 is CASSYADTEAFF. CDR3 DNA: TGTGCCAGCAGTTACGCGGACACTGAAGCTTTCTTT.